What follows is one T cell receptor beta chain and its context. Its target is not known. The CDR3 runs to 14 residues. Trimming cost V 6 bases and J 0 bases; bases outside gene matches: 6. Germline V gives CDR1 DFQATT, CDR2 SNEGSKA (reference sequence). The data are from a study of blood T cells in healthy people across ages. Study-wide results and caveats: Getting older went along with TCR beta diversity per million T cells dropping roughly linearly.

It was with a sample-barcoded 5' primer and a J-beta primer mix that a second PCR of about 6 to 12 cycles was run. No fewer than 3 million CDR3-containing paired-end reads came from each sample. TCRdb reanalysed the 5' RACE reads using MiXCR and keeps one entry per CDR3 protein. The sample records about 900,000 distinct CDR3 sequences, around 48% being singletons. There were healthy Caucasian individuals from Russia, aged roughly 6 to 95, serving as donors. The sequencing input was blood. The sequence was collected from a man aged 25 to 40 in good health. The chain combines TRBV20-1 with TRBJ2-5, with 8 bases aligning to TRBD2. The CDR3, as DNA: TGCAGTGCCTTAGCGGGGCCGTACCAAGAGACCCAGTACTTC. This translates into CSALAGPYQETQYF.